Below, one TCR beta chain is given with its context. The sample is drawn from a study of blood T cells in healthy people across ages. Primed by a sample-barcoded 5' primer and a J-beta primer mix, a second PCR proceeded for roughly 7 to 11 cycles. TCRdb re-analysed the 5' RACE reads in MiXCR, keeping a single row per CDR3 protein. Found here are about 930,000 distinct CDR3 sequences, around 29% of them singletons; the top ten hold roughly a tenth. The CDR3 consists of 15 residues. The germline V gene encodes CDR1 SGHRS and CDR2 YFSETQ. V gave up 3 bases and J gave up 5 bases, with 17 bases separating them. Another study also made use of these data, one on T cells of mothers and their children.

What was sequenced was blood. This TCR was sampled from a woman aged 40 to 50 in good health. This chain links TRBV5-1 with TRBJ2-5; weak D call: TRBD2 (6 bases). This CDR3 reads CASSSSGGRMETQYF. The DNA of the CDR3 is TGCGCCAGCAGCTCGTCTGGGGGGAGAATGGAGACCCAGTACTTC.